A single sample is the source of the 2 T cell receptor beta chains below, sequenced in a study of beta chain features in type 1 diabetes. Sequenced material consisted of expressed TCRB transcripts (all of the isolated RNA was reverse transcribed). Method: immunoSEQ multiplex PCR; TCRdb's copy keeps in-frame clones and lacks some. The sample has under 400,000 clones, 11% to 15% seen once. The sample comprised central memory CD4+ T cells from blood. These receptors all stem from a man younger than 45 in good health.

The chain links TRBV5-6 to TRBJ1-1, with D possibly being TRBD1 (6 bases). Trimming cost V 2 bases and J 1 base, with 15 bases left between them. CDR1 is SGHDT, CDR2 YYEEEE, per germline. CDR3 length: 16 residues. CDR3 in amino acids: CASSFRAGVGNTEAFF. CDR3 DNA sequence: TGTGCCAGCAGCTTTAGGGCAGGGGTGGGGAACACTGAAGCTTTCTTT.

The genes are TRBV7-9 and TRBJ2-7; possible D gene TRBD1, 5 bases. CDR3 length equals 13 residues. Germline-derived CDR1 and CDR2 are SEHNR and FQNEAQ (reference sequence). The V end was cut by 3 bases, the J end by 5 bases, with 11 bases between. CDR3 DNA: TGTGCCAGCAGCTTGTCCAGGGCCGACGAGCAGTACTTC. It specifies CASSLSRADEQYF. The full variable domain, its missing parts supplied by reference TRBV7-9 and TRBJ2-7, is DTGVSQNPRHKITKRGQNVTFRCDPISEHNRLYWYRQTLGQGPEFLTYFQNEAQLEKSRLLSDRFSAERPKGSFSTLEIQRTEQGDSAMYLCASSLSRADEQYFGPGTRLTVT.